The 19 T cell receptor beta chains in this list originate from one sample, sequenced in a study of blood T cells in healthy people across ages (dated by TCRdb to about 2015). Library preparation employed 5' RACE. Sequencing took place on an Illumina HiSeq 2500. A second 7 to 11 cycle PCR used a sample-barcoded 5' primer and a J-beta primer mix. The public reads were run again by TCRdb, first through fastp at Q25 and then through MiXCR, and only productive beta chains were kept. Merged by CDR3 protein, the rows form single entries marked with the most common genes and DNA. This sample is represented by 1.5 million to 1.8 million distinct CDR3 sequences; under 55% of them were singletons. The leading ten clones occupy about 4% of the sample. Sequenced sample: blood. Receptors originate from a woman aged 18-29 years in good health.

This clonotype was seen only once. CDR3 sequence reads: CATSRDRDTPRETQYF. In nucleotides, the CDR3 is TGTGCCACCAGCAGAGATCGGGACACCCCACGGGAGACCCAGTACTTC. The V and J genes are TRBV15 and TRBJ2-7; tentatively, D is TRBD1 (6 bases). TRBJ2-5 explains the end of the DNA better; the J call may be wrong. Germline V CDR1 and CDR2: LNHNV, YYDKDF (reference sequence). The CDR3 has 16 amino acids.

This clonotype was detected many times. The V gene is TRBV18, the J gene TRBJ2-1; maybe TRBD2 (5 bases). The V end was cut by 1 base, the J end by 7 bases, with 8 bases between. CDR1 and CDR2 (germline): KGHSH, LQKENI. This CDR3 has 13 residues. Here the CDR3 DNA reads TGTGCCAGCTCACCACGACGGGATAATGAGCAGTTCTTC. Residues: CASSPRRDNEQFF.

This clonotype was found a few times. The genes are TRBV2 and TRBJ2-3; tentative D call: TRBD1 (6 bases). CDR1 and CDR2 from the germline V gene are SNHLY and FYNNEI. V dropped 6 bases and J dropped 4 bases, with 11 bases sitting between them. CDR3 length: 13 residues. The CDR3 is CASRGHGADTQYF. CDR3 bases: TGTGCCAGCAGGGGACACGGCGCAGATACGCAGTATTTT.

As to this clonotype: Its ends do not fully match the called genes, so a read error is possible. The chain has TRBV6-5 and TRBJ1-2; D may be TRBD1 (6 bases). The CDR3 has 15 residues. Germline V CDR1 and CDR2: MNHEY, SVGAGI. The CDR3 reads CASSYWGARAYGYTF. CDR3 DNA sequence: TGCGCCAGCAGTTACTGGGGGGCAAGAGCTTATGGCTACACCTTC.

This clonotype occurred a few times. The chain recombines TRBV28 with TRBJ2-7; D might be TRBD2 (5 bases). The V end lost 5 bases, the J end lost 0 bases, and 20 bases lay between the germline ends. From germline, CDR1 is MDHEN and CDR2 SYDVKM. The CDR3 loop spans 17 amino acids. The CDR3 here is CASSNPVGSASSYEQYF. The CDR3 coding sequence is TGTGCCAGCAGTAACCCCGTAGGTAGCGCAAGCTCCTACGAGCAGTACTTC.

This chain links TRBV28 with TRBJ2-3, with a weak D call TRBD2 (6 bases). CDR3 length equals 16 residues. The V gene's germline CDR1 is MDHEN and CDR2 SYDVKM. V dropped 3 bases and J dropped 0 bases, with 13 bases sitting between them. This chain's CDR3 is CASSLRTIISTDTQYF. Here the CDR3 DNA reads TGTGCCAGCAGTTTGCGGACTATCATTAGCACAGATACGCAGTATTTT.

The chain employs TRBV12-3 or TRBV12-4 and TRBJ1-4; D not resolved. V lost 3 bases and J lost 8, with 13 bases in between. The CDR3 covers 14 residues. This chain's CDR3 is CASSFRRSNEKLFF. In DNA form, the CDR3 reads TGTGCCAGCAGTTTCCGGCGGTCGAACGAAAAACTGTTTTTT.

Concerning this clonotype: One end of the junction varies from germline; a read error may be responsible. This rearrangement joins TRBV24-1 to TRBJ2-3, with 9 bases matching TRBD1. Germline-derived CDR1 and CDR2 are KGHDR and SFDVKD. CDR3 length: 16 amino acids. CDR3 DNA: TGTGCCGCCAGTGATTTCGGACAGGGGAGCACAGATACGCAGTATTTT. As protein: CAASDFGQGSTDTQYF.

The chain couples TRBV20-1 to TRBJ2-7; D ambiguous. V was clipped by 5 bases and J by 2 bases, with 10 bases between them. The V gene's germline CDR1 is DFQATT and CDR2 SNEGSKA (reference sequence). The CDR3 is 12 amino acids. In DNA form, the CDR3 reads TGCAGTGCTCATATATCGACCTACGAGCAGTACTTC. It encodes CSAHISTYEQYF.

The V gene is TRBV27, the J gene TRBJ2-3; D is uncertain. The germline V gene has CDR1 MNHEY and CDR2 SMNVEV (reference sequence). V was clipped by 2 bases and J by 2 bases, with 11 bases between them. The CDR3 is made up of 15 amino acids. CDR3 in DNA: TGTGCCAGCAGTTTAAAACTGCATCTCACAGATACGCAGTATTTT. As protein: CASSLKLHLTDTQYF.

The chain employs TRBV5-1 and TRBJ2-1, with 12 bases fitting TRBD2. The CDR3 spans 17 residues. The J segment lost 4 bases and the V segment lost 3 bases, leaving 8 bases of the junction unmatched. CDR1 and CDR2 from the germline V gene are SGHRS and YFSETQ. The DNA of the CDR3 is TGCGCCAGCAGCTCCGGACTAGCGGGAATGGGGTACAATGAGCAGTTCTTC. This gives the protein CASSSGLAGMGYNEQFF. Variable domain in full (rest from reference TRBV5-1 and TRBJ2-1): KAGVTQTPRYLIKTRGQQVTLSCSPISGHRSVSWYQQTPGQGLQFLFEYFSETQRNKGNFPGRFSGRQFSNSRSEMNVSTLELGDSALYLCASSSGLAGMGYNEQFFGPGTRLTVL.

The chain carries TRBV5-1 and TRBJ2-7, with TRBD2 matching over 8 bases. From germline, CDR1 is SGHRS and CDR2 YFSETQ. The trim removed 0 bases at V and 4 bases at J, leaving 15 bases unmatched. The CDR3 consists of 18 residues. CDR3 residues: CASSLAPLAELPNYEQYF. The CDR3 DNA is TGCGCCAGCAGCTTGGCCCCACTAGCGGAGCTACCAAATTACGAGCAGTACTTC.

The V call is TRBV11-2, the J call TRBJ1-2; D uncertain. This CDR3 has 14 residues. The germline V and J ends were trimmed by 2 bases and 6 bases, with 13 bases remaining between them. Per germline, CDR1 SGHAT and CDR2 FQNNGV. CDR3 nucleotides: TGTGCCAGCAGCTTATTCGGACGGCGGGATGGCTACACCTTC. Its protein product is CASSLFGRRDGYTF.

This sequence joins TRBV27 and TRBJ1-1; no firm D call. The length of the CDR3 is 11 residues. V was shortened by 10 bases and J by 5 bases, with 11 bases between the two germline ends. Germline CDR1 and CDR2: MNHEY and SMNVEV (reference sequence). The CDR3 DNA sequence: TGTGCCACCGCATGGGGTACTGAAGCTTTCTTT. This encodes CATAWGTEAFF.

V gene TRBV5-1 combines with J gene TRBJ1-2; D gene ambiguous. This CDR3 is built from 14 residues. Germline CDR1 is SGHRS and CDR2 is YFSETQ. The V gene lost 5 bases and the J gene lost 2 bases, with 13 bases spanning the gap. This CDR3 is CASSPGYSNYGYTF. CDR3 sequence (DNA): TGCGCCAGCAGTCCGGGTTACTCGAACTATGGCTACACCTTC.

This chain joins TRBV10-3 and TRBJ2-4, with D possibly being TRBD1 or TRBD2 (5 bases each). V shed 4 bases and J shed 7 bases, with 14 bases lying between them. Germline lookup yields CDR1 ENHRY and CDR2 SYGVKD. This CDR3 region has 14 residues. This CDR3 is CAISAGGSGNIQYF. CDR3 in DNA: TGTGCCATCAGTGCCGGAGGCTCAGGGAACATTCAGTACTTC.

This chain joins TRBV20-1 and TRBJ1-1; D unclear. With 0 bases removed from V and 2 bases from J, the gap between germline ends came to 7 bases. Germline lookup yields CDR1 DFQATT and CDR2 SNEGSKA (reference sequence). This CDR3 has 13 residues. The CDR3 nucleotides are TGCAGTGCTAGAGAGGACCCCAACACTGAAGCTTTCTTT. Translating it yields CSAREDPNTEAFF.

This clonotype was observed a handful of times. The CDR3 DNA is TGTGCCAGCAGCCCCTCTCCATCAGTTAACGAGCAGTACTTC. This codes for CASSPSPSVNEQYF. This rearrangement joins TRBV11-2 to TRBJ2-7, with D unresolved. The V gene's germline CDR1 is SGHAT and CDR2 FQNNGV. V was pared by 5 bases and J by 5 bases, with 16 bases between. The CDR3 consists of 14 residues. Full variable domain (outside the CDR3, taken from reference TRBV11-2 and TRBJ2-7): EAGVAQSPRYKIIEKRQSVAFWCNPISGHATLYWYQQILGQGPKLLIQFQNNGVVDDSQLPKDRFSAERLKGVDSTLKIQPAKLEDSAVYLCASSPSPSVNEQYFGPGTRLTVT.

The CDR3 protein is CSARGGSVGWHTF. CDR3 in DNA: TGCAGTGCTAGAGGTGGTTCCGTCGGTTGGCACACCTTC. This chain links TRBV20-1 with TRBJ1-2; D not resolved. The ends were cut back, 1 base at V and 12 bases at J, with 18 bases in the middle. This CDR3 region has 13 residues. The germline V gene encodes CDR1 DFQATT and CDR2 SNEGSKA (reference sequence).